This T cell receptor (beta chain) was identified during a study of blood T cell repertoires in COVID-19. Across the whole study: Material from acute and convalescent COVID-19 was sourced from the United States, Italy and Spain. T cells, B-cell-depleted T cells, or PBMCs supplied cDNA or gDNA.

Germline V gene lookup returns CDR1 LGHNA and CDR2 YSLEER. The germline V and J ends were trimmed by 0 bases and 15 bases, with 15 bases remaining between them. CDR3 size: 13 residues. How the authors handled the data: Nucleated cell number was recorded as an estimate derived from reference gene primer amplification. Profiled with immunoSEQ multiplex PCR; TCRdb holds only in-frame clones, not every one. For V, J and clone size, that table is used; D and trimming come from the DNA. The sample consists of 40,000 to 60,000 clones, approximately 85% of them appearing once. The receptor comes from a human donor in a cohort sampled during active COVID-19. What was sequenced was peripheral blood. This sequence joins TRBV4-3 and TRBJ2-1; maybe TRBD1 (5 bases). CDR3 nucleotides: TGCGCCAGCAGCCAAGATCGGACAAAAATAGGGTTCTTC. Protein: CASSQDRTKIGFF.